One and the same sample provided the 12 T cell receptor beta chains below, sequenced in a study of Siglec-9 on CD8 T cells in melanoma. The table came from immunoSEQ multiplex PCR; TCRdb's copy has only in-frame clones and leaves some out. The sample shows approximately 39,000 clones, around 82% of them seen only once. The sample was Siglec-9- CD8+ T cells sorted from blood. The receptors stem from a human donor in good health.

This rearrangement joins TRBV4-1 to TRBJ2-1, with a tentative D call TRBD1 (6 bases). The V and J ends lost 6 bases and 0 bases respectively, with 12 bases between them. Germline CDR1 and CDR2: MGHRA and YSYEKL. This CDR3 is 15 amino acids long. CDR3 loop: CASSDDRSSYNEQFF. The CDR3 DNA follows: TGCGCCAGCAGTGACGACAGGAGCTCCTACAATGAGCAGTTCTTC.

The chain couples TRBV7-9 to TRBJ2-1, with D uncertain. Germline-derived CDR1 and CDR2 are SEHNR and FQNEAQ (reference sequence). The CDR3 has 12 residues. The germline V and J ends were trimmed by 5 bases and 9 bases, with 11 bases remaining between them. The DNA for the CDR3 is TGTGCCAGCAGCCGCCCCCGCGGTGAGCAGTTCTTC. Amino acids: CASSRPRGEQFF.

CDR3 nucleotides: TGTGCCAGCAGTGATTTGCTAGCGGGAAGCTACAATGAGCAGTTCTTC. It codes for CASSDLLAGSYNEQFF. The chain couples TRBV2 to TRBJ2-1; 9 bases map to TRBD2. In germline, CDR1 is SNHLY, CDR2 FYNNEI. The ends lost 3 bases at V and 3 bases at J; junction bases unmatched: 6. This CDR3 contains 16 residues.

The J gene is TRBJ2-1, the V gene TRBV5-6, with 9 bases that match TRBD1. Trimming at V came to 4 bases and at J to 2 bases, leaving 10 bases not matched to a gene. The CDR3 sequence is 17 residues long. Germline CDR1 reads SGHDT; CDR2 reads YYEEEE. The DNA for the CDR3 is TGTGCCAGCAGCCCCCGGACAGGGGCAGGGGCCTACAATGAGCAGTTCTTC. This encodes CASSPRTGAGAYNEQFF.

The gene calls are TRBV11-3 and TRBJ2-3, with a possible D match to TRBD2 (5 bases). The ends were cut back, 3 bases at V and 1 base at J, with 11 bases in the middle. CDR3 size: 15 residues. CDR1 is SGHNT, CDR2 YENEEA, per germline. CDR3 nucleotide sequence: TGTGCCAGCAGCTTCGAGGGTACTCGCACAGATACGCAGTATTTT. Residues: CASSFEGTRTDTQYF. The entire variable domain, with the rest obtained from reference TRBV11-3 and TRBJ2-3, is as follows: EAGVVQSPRYKIIEKKQPVAFWCNPISGHNTLYWYLQNLGQGPELLIRYENEEAVDDSQLPKDRFSAERLKGVDSTLKIQPAELGDSAVYLCASSFEGTRTDTQYFGPGTRLTVL.

This rearrangement joins TRBV15 to TRBJ1-4; a weak D match, TRBD1 (5 bases). The CDR3 is 15 residues long. V was trimmed by 1 base and J by 8 bases, leaving 14 bases between them. Germline V CDR1 and CDR2: LNHNV, YYDKDF (reference sequence). CDR3 loop: CATSRARTSREKLFF. CDR3 coding DNA: TGTGCCACCAGCAGAGCTAGGACATCCCGGGAAAAACTGTTTTTT.

The chain uses TRBV10-1 and TRBJ1-5, with TRBD1 matching over 12 bases. The CDR3 runs 16 residues. Germline CDR1 and CDR2: WNHNN and SYGVQD (reference sequence). Trimming removed 7 bases from V and 2 bases from J; junction bases left unmatched: 6. CDR3 DNA sequence: TGCGCCAGCACATCGGGGACAGGGGGCCGCAATCAGCCCCAGCATTTT. This translates into CASTSGTGGRNQPQHF.

CDR3 residues: CASSVGTGVILETQYF. In nucleotides, the CDR3 is TGTGCCAGCAGTGTGGGGACAGGGGTCATCTTGGAGACCCAGTACTTC. The chain uses TRBV2 and TRBJ2-5; 10 bases map to TRBD1. V was clipped by 4 bases and J by 5 bases; unmatched bases: 10. The germline V gene has CDR1 SNHLY and CDR2 FYNNEI. This CDR3 spans 16 amino acids.

This clone occurred a few times. This chain uses TRBV9 with TRBJ1-1; 8 bases are a match to TRBD1. The CDR3 has 14 amino acids. The V gene end was trimmed by 4 bases and the J gene end by 5 bases; junction bases not matched to a gene: 7. Germline V CDR1 and CDR2: SGDLS, YYNGEE. In DNA form, the CDR3 reads TGTGCCAGCAGCACTGACAGGGGTGGAACTGAAGCTTTCTTT. Encoded protein: CASSTDRGGTEAFF.

This chain links TRBV7-9 with TRBJ1-5; the D is unclear. Germline assignment: CDR1 SEHNR and CDR2 FQNEAQ (reference sequence). CDR3 length: 15 amino acids. V shed 3 bases and J shed 2 bases, with 11 bases lying between them. DNA for the CDR3: TGTGCCAGCAGCTTCGGACTAGGGCGCAATCAGCCCCAGCATTTT. It specifies CASSFGLGRNQPQHF.

The chain employs TRBV15 and TRBJ2-7; D remains ambiguous. The CDR3 has 12 residues. Per the germline V gene, CDR1 is LNHNV and CDR2 is YYDKDF (reference sequence). V was pared by 3 bases and J by 6 bases, with 9 bases between. The CDR3 is CATSSGPGEQYF. The CDR3 DNA is TGTGCCACCAGCAGCGGCCCGGGCGAGCAGTACTTC.

The chain recombines TRBV9 with TRBJ2-2; unclear D gene. This CDR3 has 15 residues. CDR1 SGDLS and CDR2 YYNGEE come from the germline V gene. V was cut by 0 bases and J by 6 bases, with 12 bases left in between. The CDR3 reads CASSVDRLLAGELFF. CDR3 sequence (DNA): TGTGCCAGCAGCGTAGATCGGTTGCTAGCCGGGGAGCTGTTTTTT.